The sequence of this T cell receptor beta chain was determined in a study of blood T cell repertoires in COVID-19. Germline values: CDR1 SQVTM, CDR2 ANQGSEA. CDR3 length: 14 residues. Generated by immunoSEQ multiplex PCR, the TCRdb table keeps only in-frame clones and is missing some. This table has 200,000 or so clones, around 82% appearing once. The sample consisted of peripheral blood. V is TRBV29-1 and J is TRBJ2-1; TRBD1 is a possible D gene (5 bases). The origin of this receptor is a woman in her 70s with acute or convalescent COVID-19. The CDR3 nucleotides are TGCAGTGCTGACAGCTTGAGCTCCTACAATGAGCAGTTCTTC. It codes for CSADSLSSYNEQFF.